This T cell receptor (beta chain) was recovered during a study of regulatory T cells in long-lasting Graves disease. Through Arm-PCR of CDR3 regions and iRepertoire HTBI primers, TCR beta libraries were built. TCRdb re-called the multiplex PCR reads through MiXCR, storing one row per CDR3 protein. The data show some 490,000 distinct CDR3 sequences, with around 12% seen just once and roughly 8.2% held by the top ten. Study observations and caveats: Newly diagnosed Graves' patients had higher TCR diversity than persistent ones.

Germline values: CDR1 MDHEN, CDR2 SYDVKM. The CDR3 consists of 13 residues. Trimming left V 6 bases short and J 8 bases short, with 14 bases between. This clonotype occurred many times. The antigen remains undetermined. The sample's time point: newly diagnosed GD, antithyroid drugs for less than 3 months. Extracted RNA from PBMCs served as the source of the TCR library. Separately, the same data were catalogued under a study of T cells in Graves' hyperthyroidism and ophthalmopathy. That work states: It was uncontrolled infection, other autoimmune disease, pregnancy or lactation that excluded patients.

The sample here was peripheral blood mononuclear cells (PBMCs), taken at new diagnosis, from a patient treated with antithyroid drugs. The source is a woman in her 30s with Graves disease. The rearrangement uses TRBV28 and TRBJ2-1; no firm D call. In nucleotides, the CDR3 is TGTGCCAGCAGGTTGCGGAATATTGATGAGCAGTTCTTC. It codes for CASRLRNIDEQFF.